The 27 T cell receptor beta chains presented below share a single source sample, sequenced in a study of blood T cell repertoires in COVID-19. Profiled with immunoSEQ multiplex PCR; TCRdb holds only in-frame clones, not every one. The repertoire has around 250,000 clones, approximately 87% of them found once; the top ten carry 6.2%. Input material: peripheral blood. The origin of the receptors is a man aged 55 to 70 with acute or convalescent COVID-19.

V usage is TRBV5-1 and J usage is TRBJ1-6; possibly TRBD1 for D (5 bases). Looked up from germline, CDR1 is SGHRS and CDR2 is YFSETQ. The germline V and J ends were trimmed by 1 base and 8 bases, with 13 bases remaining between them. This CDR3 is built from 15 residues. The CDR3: CASSLNRRGDSPLHF. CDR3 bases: TGCGCCAGCAGCTTGAACCGCCGGGGGGATTCACCCCTCCACTTT.

The CDR3 DNA is TGTGCCAGCAGTTCTGGGACTTTGGGGGGCTATGGCTACACCTTC. As protein: CASSSGTLGGYGYTF. The chain is built from TRBV28 and TRBJ1-2, with D perhaps matching TRBD1 (5 bases). Germline lookup yields CDR1 MDHEN and CDR2 SYDVKM. Trimming left V 4 bases short and J 4 bases short, with 16 bases between. The CDR3 is 15 amino acids.

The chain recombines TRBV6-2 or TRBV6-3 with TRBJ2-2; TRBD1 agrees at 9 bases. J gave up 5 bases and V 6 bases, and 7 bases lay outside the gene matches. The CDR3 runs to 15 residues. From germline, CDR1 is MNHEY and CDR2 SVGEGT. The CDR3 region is CASSPGTGMTGELFF. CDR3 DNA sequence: TGTGCCAGCAGCCCCGGGACAGGGATGACCGGGGAGCTGTTTTTT.

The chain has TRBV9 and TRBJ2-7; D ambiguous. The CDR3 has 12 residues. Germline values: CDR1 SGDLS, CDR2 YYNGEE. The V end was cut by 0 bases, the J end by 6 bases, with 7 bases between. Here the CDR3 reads CASSVANGEQYF. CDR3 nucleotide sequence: TGTGCCAGCAGCGTAGCTAACGGCGAGCAGTACTTC.

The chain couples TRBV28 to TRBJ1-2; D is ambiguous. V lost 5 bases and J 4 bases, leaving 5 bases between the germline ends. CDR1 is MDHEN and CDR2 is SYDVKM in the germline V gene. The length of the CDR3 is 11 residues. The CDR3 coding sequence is TGTGCCAGCAGTCACAGCTATGGCTACACCTTC. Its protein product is CASSHSYGYTF.

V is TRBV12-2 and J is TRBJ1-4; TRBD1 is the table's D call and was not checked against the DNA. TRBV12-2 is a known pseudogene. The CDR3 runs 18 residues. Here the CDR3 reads CASRLDLRPSNSCEKLFF. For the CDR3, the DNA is TGTGCAAGTCGCTTAGATCTGAGACCCTCTAACAGTTGTGAAAAACTGTTTTTT.

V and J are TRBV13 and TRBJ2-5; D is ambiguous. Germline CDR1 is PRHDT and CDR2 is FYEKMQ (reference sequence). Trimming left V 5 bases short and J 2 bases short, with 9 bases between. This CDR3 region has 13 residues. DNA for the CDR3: TGTGCCAGCAGCCTCCTCCTACAAGAGACCCAGTACTTC. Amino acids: CASSLLLQETQYF.

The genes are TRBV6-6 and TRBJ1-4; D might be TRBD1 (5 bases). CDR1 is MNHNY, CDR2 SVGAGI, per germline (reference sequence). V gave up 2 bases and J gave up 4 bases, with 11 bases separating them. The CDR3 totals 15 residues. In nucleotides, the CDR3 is TGTGCCAGCAGTTACACCCGACAGCTTAATGAAAAACTGTTTTTT. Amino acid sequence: CASSYTRQLNEKLFF.

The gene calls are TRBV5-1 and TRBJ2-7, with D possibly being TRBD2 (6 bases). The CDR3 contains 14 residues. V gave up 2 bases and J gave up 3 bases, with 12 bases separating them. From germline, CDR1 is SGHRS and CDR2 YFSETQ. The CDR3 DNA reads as TGCGCCAGCAGCTTCCGGGACTCCCTCTACGAGCAGTACTTC. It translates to CASSFRDSLYEQYF.

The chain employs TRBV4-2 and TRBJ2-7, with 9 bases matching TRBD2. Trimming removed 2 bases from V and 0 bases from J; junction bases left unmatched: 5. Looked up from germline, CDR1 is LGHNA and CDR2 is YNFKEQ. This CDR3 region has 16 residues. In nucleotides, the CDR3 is TGTGCCAGCAGCCAACTTAGCGGGAGAAGCTCCTACGAGCAGTACTTC. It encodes CASSQLSGRSSYEQYF.

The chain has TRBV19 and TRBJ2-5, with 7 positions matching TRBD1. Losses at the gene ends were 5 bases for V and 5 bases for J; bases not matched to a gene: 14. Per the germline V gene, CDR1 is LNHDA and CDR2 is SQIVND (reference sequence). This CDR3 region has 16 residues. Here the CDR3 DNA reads TGTGCCAGTAGTCTCTTAAGAGACAGGGATATGGAGACCCAGTACTTC. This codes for CASSLLRDRDMETQYF. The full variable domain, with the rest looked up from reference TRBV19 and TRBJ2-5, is DGGITQSPKYLFRKEGQNVTLSCEQNLNHDAMYWYRQDPGQGLRLIYYSQIVNDFQKGDIAEGYSVSREKKESFPLTVTSAQKNPTAFYLCASSLLRDRDMETQYFGPGTRLLVL.

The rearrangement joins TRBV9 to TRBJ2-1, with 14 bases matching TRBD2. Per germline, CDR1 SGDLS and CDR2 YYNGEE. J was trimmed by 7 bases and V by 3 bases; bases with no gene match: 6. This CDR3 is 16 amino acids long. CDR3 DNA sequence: TGTGCCAGCAGCGGTGGGACTAGCGGGAGTTGGAATGAGCAGTTCTTC. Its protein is CASSGGTSGSWNEQFF.

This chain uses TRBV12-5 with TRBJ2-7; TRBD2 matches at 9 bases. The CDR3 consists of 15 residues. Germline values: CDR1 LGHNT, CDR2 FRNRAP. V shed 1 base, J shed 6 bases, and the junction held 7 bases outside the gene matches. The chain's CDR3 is CASGLDPGLAPEQYF. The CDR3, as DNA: TGTGCTAGTGGTTTGGACCCGGGACTAGCACCCGAGCAGTACTTC. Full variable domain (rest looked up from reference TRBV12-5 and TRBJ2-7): DARVTQTPRHKVTEMGQEVTMRCQPILGHNTVFWYRQTMMQGLELLAYFRNRAPLDDSGMPKDRFSAEMPDATLATLKIQPSEPRDSAVYFCASGLDPGLAPEQYFGPGTRLTVT.

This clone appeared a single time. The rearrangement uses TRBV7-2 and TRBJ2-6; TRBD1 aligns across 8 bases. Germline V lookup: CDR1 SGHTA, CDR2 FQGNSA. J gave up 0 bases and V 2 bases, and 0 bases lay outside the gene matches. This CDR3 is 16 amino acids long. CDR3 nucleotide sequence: TGTGCCAGCAGCTTAACAGGGGGCTCTGGGGCCAACGTCCTGACTTTC. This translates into CASSLTGGSGANVLTF.

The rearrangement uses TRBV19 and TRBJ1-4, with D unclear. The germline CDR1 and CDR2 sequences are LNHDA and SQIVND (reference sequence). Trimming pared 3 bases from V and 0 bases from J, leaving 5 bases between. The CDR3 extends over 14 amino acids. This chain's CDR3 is CASSIGSTNEKLFF. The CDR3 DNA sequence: TGTGCCAGTAGTATCGGGTCAACTAATGAAAAACTGTTTTTT.

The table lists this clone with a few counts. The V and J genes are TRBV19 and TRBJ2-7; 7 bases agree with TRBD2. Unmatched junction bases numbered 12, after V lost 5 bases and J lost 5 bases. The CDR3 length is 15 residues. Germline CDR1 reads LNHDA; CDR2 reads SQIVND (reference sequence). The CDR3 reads CASSSPGSTSDEQYF. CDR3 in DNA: TGTGCCAGTAGTTCCCCCGGGAGTACTAGCGACGAGCAGTACTTC.

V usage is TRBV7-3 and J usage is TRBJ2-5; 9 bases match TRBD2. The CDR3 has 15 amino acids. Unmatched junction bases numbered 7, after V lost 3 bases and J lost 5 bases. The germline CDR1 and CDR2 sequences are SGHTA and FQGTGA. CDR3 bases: TGTGCCAGCAGCTTGTCTAGCGGGGTTTTTGAGACCCAGTACTTC. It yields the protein CASSLSSGVFETQYF.

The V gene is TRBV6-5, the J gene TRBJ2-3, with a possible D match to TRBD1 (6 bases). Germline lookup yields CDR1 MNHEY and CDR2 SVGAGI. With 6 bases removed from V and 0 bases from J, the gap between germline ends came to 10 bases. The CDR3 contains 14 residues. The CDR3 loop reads CASSLTGSTDTQYF. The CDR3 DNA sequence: TGTGCCAGCAGCTTGACAGGTAGCACAGATACGCAGTATTTT.

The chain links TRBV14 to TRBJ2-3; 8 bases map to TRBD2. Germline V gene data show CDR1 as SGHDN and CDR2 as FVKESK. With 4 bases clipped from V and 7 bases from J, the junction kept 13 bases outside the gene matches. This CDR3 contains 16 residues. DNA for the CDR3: TGTGCCAGCAGCCGAGGGTGGCTAGCGGGTGTCAATACGCAGTATTTT. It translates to CASSRGWLAGVNTQYF.

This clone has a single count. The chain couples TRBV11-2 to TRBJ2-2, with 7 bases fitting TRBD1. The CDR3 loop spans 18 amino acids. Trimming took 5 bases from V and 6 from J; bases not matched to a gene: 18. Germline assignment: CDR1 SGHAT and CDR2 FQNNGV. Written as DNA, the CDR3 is TGTGCCAGCAGCCTCCGTACCAAGACAGGGCTAGAGCCCGGGGAGCTGTTTTTT. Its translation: CASSLRTKTGLEPGELFF.

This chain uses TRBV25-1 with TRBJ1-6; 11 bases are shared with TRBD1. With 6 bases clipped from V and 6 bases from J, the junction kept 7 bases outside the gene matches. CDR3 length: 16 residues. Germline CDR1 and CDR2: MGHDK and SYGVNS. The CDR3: CASRGTGGYSNSPLHF. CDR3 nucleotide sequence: TGTGCCAGCAGGGGGACAGGGGGATACAGTAATTCACCCCTCCACTTT.

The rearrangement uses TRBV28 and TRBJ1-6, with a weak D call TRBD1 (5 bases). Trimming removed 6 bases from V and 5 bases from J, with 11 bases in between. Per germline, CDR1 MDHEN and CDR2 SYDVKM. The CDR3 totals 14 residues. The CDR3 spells CASRKQVNNSPLHF. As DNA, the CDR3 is TGTGCCAGCAGGAAACAGGTTAATAATTCACCCCTCCACTTT.

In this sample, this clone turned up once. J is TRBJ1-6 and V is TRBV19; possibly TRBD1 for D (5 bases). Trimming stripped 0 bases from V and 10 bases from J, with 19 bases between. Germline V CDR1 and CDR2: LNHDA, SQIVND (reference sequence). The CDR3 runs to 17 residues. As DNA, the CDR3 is TGTGCCAGTAGTATAGAAGGTTCGGCCGGGGGACTCTCACCCCTCCACTTT. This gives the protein CASSIEGSAGGLSPLHF.

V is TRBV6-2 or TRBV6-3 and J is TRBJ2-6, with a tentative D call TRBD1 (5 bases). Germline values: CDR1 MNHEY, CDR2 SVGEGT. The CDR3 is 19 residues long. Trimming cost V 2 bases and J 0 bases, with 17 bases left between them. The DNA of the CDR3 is TGTGCCAGCAGTTACCCGACAGAGTATCAACACTCTGGGGCCAACGTCCTGACTTTC. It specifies CASSYPTEYQHSGANVLTF.

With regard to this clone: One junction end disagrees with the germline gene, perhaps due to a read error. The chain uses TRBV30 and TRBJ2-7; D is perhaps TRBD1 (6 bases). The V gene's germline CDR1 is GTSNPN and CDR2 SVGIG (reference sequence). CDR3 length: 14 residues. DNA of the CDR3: TGTGCCTGGGGGAACGACAGGTCTCAACGTGGTAGGGTCTTC. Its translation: CAWGNDRSQRGRVF.

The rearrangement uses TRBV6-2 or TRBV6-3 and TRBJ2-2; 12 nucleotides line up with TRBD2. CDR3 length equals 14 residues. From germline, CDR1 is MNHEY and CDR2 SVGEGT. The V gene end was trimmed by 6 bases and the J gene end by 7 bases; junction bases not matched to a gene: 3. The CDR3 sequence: CASSSSGRVGELFF. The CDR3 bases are TGTGCCAGCAGCTCTAGCGGGAGGGTCGGGGAGCTGTTTTTT.

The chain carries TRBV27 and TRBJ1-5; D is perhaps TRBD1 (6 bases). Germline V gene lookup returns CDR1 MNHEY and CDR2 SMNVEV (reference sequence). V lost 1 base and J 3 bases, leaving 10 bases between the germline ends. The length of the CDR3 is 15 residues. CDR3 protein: CASSLFSGANQPQHF. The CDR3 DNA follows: TGTGCCAGCAGTTTATTCTCAGGGGCCAATCAGCCCCAGCATTTT.